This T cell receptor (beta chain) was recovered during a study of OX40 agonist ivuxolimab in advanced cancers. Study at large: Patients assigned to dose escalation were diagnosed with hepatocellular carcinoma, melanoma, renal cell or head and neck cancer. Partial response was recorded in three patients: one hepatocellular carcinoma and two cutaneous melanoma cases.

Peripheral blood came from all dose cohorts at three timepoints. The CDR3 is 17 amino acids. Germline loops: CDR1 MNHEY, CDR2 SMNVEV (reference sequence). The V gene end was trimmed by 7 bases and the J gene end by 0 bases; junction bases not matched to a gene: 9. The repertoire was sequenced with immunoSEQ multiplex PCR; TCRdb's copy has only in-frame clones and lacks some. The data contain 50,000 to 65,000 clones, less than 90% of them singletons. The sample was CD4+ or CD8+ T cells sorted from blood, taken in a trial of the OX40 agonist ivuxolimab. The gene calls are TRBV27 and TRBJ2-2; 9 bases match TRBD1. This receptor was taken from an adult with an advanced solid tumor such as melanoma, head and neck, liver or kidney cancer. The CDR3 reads CASTLTRDRANTGELFF. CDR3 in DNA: TGTGCCAGCACACTTACTCGGGACAGGGCGAACACCGGGGAGCTGTTTTTT.